This T cell receptor beta chain was observed in a study of shared clonotypes between healthy human individuals. In the study overall: CD4 naive cells filled three plates per donor, CD4 memory three, CD8 naive two and CD8 memory one.

General study findings and limits: Rarefaction showed that sequencing of sorted subsets was incomplete (despite large depth).

The CDR3 is 16 residues long. Germline CDR1 is SNHLY and CDR2 is FYNNEI. V lost 4 bases and J 5 bases, leaving 18 bases between the germline ends. Authors' data handling: Junction-only immunoSEQ data arrived without quality scores, meaning filtering differed. Sequencing was performed with immunoSEQ multiplex PCR; in TCRdb, only in-frame clones are kept and a portion is missing. V, J and clone size derive from that table, while D and trimming were established from the DNA sequence. The sample consists of some 2 million clones, 85% to 95% of them appearing once. Note on this clone: The antigen is unknown.

The rearrangement uses TRBV2 and TRBJ1-3; D is uncertain. This TCR was sampled from a man aged 18 to 30 in good health. The material sequenced was naive CD4+ T cells sorted from blood. Sample subset: CD45RA+ positively selected. The CDR3 DNA sequence: TGTGCCAGCAGTGTTAAGGGAACCTCAGACAGAAACACCATATATTTT. Encoded protein: CASSVKGTSDRNTIYF.